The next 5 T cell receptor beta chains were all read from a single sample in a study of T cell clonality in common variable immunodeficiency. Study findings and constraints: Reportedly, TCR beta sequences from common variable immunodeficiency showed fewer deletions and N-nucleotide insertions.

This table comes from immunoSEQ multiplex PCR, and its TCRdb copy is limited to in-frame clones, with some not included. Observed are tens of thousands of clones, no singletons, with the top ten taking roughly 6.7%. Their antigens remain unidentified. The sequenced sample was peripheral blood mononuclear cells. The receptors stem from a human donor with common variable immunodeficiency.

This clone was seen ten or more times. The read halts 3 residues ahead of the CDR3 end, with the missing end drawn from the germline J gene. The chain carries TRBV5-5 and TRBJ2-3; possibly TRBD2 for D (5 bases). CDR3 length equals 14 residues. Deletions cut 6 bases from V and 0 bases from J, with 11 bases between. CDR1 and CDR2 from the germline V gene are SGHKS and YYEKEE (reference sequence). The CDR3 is CASIRGPSTDTQYF. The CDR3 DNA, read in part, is TGTGCCAGCATCCGAGGGCCAAGCACAGATACG.

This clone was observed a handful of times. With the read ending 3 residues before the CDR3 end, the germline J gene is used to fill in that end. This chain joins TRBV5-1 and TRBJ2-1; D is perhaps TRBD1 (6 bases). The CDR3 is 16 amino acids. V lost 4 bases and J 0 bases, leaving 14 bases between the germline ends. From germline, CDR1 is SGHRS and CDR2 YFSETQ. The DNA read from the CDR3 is TGCGCCAGCAGCAGCAGGACAGAGCTCTCCTACAATGAG. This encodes CASSSRTELSYNE. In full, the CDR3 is CASSSRTELSYNEQFF.

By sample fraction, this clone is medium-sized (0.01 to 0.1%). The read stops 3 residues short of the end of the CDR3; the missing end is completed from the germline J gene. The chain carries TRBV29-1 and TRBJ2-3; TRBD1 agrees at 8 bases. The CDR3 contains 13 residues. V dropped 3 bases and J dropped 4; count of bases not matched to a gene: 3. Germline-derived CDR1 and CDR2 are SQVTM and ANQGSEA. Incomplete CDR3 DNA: TGCAGCGTTGAGCAGGGGGCAGCAGATACG. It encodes CSVEQGAADT. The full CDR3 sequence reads CSVEQGAADTQYF.

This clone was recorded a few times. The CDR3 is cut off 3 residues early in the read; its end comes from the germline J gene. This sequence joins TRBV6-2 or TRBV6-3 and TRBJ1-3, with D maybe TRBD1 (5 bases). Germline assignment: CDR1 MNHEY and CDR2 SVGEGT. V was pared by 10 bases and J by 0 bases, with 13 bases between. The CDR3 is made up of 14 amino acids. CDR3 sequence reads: CATAGRGSGNTIYF. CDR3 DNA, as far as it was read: TGTGCCACGGCCGGAAGGGGCTCTGGAAACACC.

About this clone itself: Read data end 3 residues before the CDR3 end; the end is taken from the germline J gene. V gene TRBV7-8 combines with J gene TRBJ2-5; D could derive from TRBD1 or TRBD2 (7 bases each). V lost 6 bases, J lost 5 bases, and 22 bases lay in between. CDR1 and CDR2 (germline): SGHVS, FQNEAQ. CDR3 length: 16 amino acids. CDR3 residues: CASSQRGRGRRETQYF. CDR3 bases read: TGTGCCAGCAGTCAACGAGGGAGGGGGCGCAGGGAGACC.